This TCR beta chain was recovered during a study of blood T cell repertoires in COVID-19. Study at large: Some COVID-19 samples were acute and others convalescent; all came from the United States, Italy and Spain. The cDNA or gDNA used as material had been derived from T cells, B-cell-depleted T cells, or PBMCs.

Authors' methods: The assay estimated nucleated cells by amplifying reference gene primers. Clones were read by immunoSEQ multiplex PCR, and TCRdb kept only the in-frame ones, dropping some. V, J and clone size were drawn from that table, and D and trimming were deduced from the DNA. The sample lists 260,000 or so clones; 82% were seen once. Between the trimmed V and J ends, which lost 2 bases and 3 bases, there was a span of 8 bases. CDR1 and CDR2 (germline): MDHEN, SYDVKM. The CDR3 runs 14 residues. The receptor comes from a woman in her sixties or seventies with acute or convalescent COVID-19. Sequencing used peripheral blood. The chain links TRBV28 to TRBJ1-5; D is unclear. The CDR3 here is CASSLVGTNQPQHF. The CDR3 coding sequence is TGTGCCAGCAGTTTAGTGGGCACCAATCAGCCCCAGCATTTT. The full variable domain, completed using reference TRBV28 and TRBJ1-5, is DVKVTQSSRYLVKRTGEKVFLECVQDMDHENMFWYRQDPGLGLRLIYFSYDVKMKEKGDIPEGYSVSREKKERFSLILESASTNQTSMYLCASSLVGTNQPQHFGDGTRLSIL.